This TCR beta chain was retrieved from a study of tumor-infiltrating lymphocytes in primary liver carcinoma. Study context: Stage T1-T3 N0M0 and a size of roughly 4.2 to 10 cm characterized the tumors. Productive TCRbeta read yields ran from roughly 3.7 to 6.8 million per sample and were similar between tissues.

CDR3 length: 11 residues. Germline CDR1 reads MDHEN; CDR2 reads SYDVKM. Trimming removed 2 bases at V and 7 bases at J, with 3 bases between. The template, roughly 0.45 ug total RNA, yielded TCR beta cDNA made with a constant-region primer. For TCR beta, libraries were produced by three nested multiplex PCR rounds using slightly modified ARM-PCR. Use of TRBV1-TRBV30 forward primers with a C-beta reverse primer characterized the first two PCR rounds, which lasted about 11 cycles each. TCRdb re-derived calls from the multiplex PCR reads in MiXCR, one entry per CDR3 protein. The table records about 330,000 distinct CDR3 sequences, approximately 64% of them present only once. Both blood RNA, taken from unsorted whole blood, and germline DNA were extracted. Blood samples of around 4 milliliters were drawn preoperatively. This clonotype has a count of ten or more.

Sequencing was done on a sample of peripheral blood. The TCR originated in a man between 40 and 49 years old with primary liver carcinoma and hepatitis B virus infection. The rearrangement links TRBV28 to TRBJ2-1; no definite D call. Here the CDR3 DNA reads TGTGCCAGCAGTTTAGCAAATGAGCAGTTCTTC. It translates to CASSLANEQFF.